This T cell receptor beta chain was observed in a study of cytomegalovirus exposure and HLA in healthy donors. J gave up 3 bases and V 3 bases, and 5 bases lay outside the gene matches. The CDR3 loop spans 15 amino acids. Germline CDR1 is MRHNA and CDR2 is SNTAGT. This PCR relied on a set of 60 Vbeta primers and 13 Jbeta primers. TCRdb keeps only in-frame clones here, not all; method: immunoSEQ multiplex PCR. The table shows more than 100,000 clones, with 50% to 65% occurring only once. The receptor was isolated from a man aged 40-55 years in good health and CMV-seropositive. Sequenced sample: PBMCs. The chain carries TRBV6-4 and TRBJ2-5; 9 bases align to TRBD2. As DNA, the CDR3 is TGTGCCAGCAGTGAATTCGGCGGGAGGGAAGAGACCCAGTACTTC. It translates to CASSEFGGREETQYF.